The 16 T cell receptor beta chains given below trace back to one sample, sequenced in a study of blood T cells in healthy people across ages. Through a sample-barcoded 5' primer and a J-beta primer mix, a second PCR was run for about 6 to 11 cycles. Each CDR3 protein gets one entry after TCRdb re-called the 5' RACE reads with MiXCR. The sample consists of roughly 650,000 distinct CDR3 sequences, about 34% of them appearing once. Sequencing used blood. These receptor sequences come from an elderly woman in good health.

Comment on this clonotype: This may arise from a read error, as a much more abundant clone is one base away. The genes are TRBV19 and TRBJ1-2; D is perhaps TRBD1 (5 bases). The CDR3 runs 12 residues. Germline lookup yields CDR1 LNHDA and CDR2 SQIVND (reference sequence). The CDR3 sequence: CANSTRGGGYTF. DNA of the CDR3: TGTGCCAATAGTACCCGGGGCGGTGGCTACACCTTC. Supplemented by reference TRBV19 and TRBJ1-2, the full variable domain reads DGGITQSPKYLFRKEGQNVTLSCEQNLNHDAMYWYRQDPGQGLRLIYYSQIVNDFQKGDIAEGYSVSREKKESFPLTVTSAQKNPTAFYLCANSTRGGGYTFGSGTRLTVV.

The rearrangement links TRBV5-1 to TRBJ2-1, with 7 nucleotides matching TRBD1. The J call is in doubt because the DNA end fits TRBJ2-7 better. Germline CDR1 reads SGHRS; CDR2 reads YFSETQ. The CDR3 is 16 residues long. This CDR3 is CASSLGGQSPYNEQYF. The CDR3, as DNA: TGCGCCAGCAGCTTGGGGGGACAGTCACCCTACAATGAGCAGTACTTC.

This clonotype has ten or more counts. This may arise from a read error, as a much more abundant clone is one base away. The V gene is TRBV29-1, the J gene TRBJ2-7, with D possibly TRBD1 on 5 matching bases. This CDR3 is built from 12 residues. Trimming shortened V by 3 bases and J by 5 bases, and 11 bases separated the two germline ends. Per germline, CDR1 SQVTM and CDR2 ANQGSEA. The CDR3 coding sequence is TGCAGCGTTGATCAGGGAAGCCACGAGCAGTACTTC. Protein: CSVDQGSHEQYF.

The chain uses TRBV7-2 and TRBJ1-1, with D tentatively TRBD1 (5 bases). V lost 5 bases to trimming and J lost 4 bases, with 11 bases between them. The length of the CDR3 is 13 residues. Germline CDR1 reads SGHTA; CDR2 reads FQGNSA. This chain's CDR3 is CASSPGTLTEAFF. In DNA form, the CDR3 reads TGTGCCAGCAGCCCCGGGACTCTCACTGAAGCTTTCTTT.

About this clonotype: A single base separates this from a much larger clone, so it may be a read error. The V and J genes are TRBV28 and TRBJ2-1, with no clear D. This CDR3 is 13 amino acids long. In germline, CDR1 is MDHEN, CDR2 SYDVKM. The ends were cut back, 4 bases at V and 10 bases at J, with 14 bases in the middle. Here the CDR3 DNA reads TGTGCCAGCAGTTCCACCATGCCCTACGAGCAGTTCTTC. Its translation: CASSSTMPYEQFF.

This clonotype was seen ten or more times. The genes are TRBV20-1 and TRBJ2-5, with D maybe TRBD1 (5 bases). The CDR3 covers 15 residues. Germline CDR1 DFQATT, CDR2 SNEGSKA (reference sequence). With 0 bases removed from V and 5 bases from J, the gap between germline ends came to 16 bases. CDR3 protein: CSARDFQGGSETQYF. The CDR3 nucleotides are TGCAGTGCTAGAGATTTCCAGGGTGGTTCGGAGACCCAGTACTTC.

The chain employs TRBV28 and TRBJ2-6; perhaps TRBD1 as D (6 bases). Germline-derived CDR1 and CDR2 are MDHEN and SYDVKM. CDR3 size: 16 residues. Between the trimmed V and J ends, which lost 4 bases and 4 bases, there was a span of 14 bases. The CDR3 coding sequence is TGTGCCAGCAGTTCGACAGGACTCGGGGGGGCCAACGTCCTGACTTTC. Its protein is CASSSTGLGGANVLTF. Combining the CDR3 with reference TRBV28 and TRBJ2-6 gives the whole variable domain DVKVTQSSRYLVKRTGEKVFLECVQDMDHENMFWYRQDPGLGLRLIYFSYDVKMKEKGDIPEGYSVSREKKERFSLILESASTNQTSMYLCASSSTGLGGANVLTFGAGSRLTVL.

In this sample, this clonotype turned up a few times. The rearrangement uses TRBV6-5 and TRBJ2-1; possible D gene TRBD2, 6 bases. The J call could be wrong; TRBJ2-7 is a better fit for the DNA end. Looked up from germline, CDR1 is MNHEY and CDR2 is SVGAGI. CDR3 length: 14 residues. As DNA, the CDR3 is TGTGCCAGCAGTCGCGGGGTCTCCTACAATGAGCAGTACTTC. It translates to CASSRGVSYNEQYF.

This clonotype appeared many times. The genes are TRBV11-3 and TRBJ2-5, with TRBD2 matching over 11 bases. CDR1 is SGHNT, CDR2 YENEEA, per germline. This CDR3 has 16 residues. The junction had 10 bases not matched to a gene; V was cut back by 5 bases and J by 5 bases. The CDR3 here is CASSQPSPSGGETQYF. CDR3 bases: TGTGCCAGCAGCCAGCCATCCCCTAGCGGGGGGGAGACCCAGTACTTC.

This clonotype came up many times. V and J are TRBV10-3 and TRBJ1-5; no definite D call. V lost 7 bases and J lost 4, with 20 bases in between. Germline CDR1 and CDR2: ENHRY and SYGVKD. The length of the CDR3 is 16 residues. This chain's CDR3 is CAIIRLCLWGNQPQHF. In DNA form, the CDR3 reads TGTGCCATCATTCGTCTTTGTCTGTGGGGAAATCAGCCCCAGCATTTT.

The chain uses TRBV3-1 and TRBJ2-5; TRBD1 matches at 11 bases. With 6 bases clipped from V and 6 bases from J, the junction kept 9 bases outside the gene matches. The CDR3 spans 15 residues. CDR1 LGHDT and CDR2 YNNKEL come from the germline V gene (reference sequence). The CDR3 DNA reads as TGTGCCAGCAGTGACACGGGACAGGGGGGGAAGACCCAGTACTTC. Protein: CASSDTGQGGKTQYF.

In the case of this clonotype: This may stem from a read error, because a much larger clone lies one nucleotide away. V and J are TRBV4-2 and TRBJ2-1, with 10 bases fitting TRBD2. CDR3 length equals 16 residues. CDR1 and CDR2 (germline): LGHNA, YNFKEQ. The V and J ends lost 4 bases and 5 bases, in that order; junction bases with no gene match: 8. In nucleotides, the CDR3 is TGTGCCAGCAGCCGCACCGAGCGGGGGGGCAACAATGAGCAGTTCTTC. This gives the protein CASSRTERGGNNEQFF.

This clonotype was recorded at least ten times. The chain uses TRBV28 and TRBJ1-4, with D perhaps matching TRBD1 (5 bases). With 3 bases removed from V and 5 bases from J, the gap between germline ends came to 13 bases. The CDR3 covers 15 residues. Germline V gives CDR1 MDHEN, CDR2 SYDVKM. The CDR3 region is CASSLGPSGNEKLFF. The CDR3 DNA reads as TGTGCCAGCAGTTTGGGACCTAGCGGAAATGAAAAACTGTTTTTT.

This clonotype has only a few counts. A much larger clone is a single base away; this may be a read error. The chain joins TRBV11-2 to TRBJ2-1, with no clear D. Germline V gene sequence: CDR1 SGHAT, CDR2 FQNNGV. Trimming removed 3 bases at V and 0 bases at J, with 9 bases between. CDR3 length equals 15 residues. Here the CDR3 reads CASSFELGSYNEQFF. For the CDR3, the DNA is TGTGCCAGCAGCTTTGAGTTGGGCTCCTACAATGAGCAGTTCTTC.

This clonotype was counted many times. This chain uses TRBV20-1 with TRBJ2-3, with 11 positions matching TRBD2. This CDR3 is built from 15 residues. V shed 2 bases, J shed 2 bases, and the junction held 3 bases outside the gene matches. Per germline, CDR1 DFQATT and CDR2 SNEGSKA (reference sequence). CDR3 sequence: CSARIAGGNTDTQYF. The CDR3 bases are TGCAGTGCTAGAATAGCGGGGGGGAACACAGATACGCAGTATTTT.

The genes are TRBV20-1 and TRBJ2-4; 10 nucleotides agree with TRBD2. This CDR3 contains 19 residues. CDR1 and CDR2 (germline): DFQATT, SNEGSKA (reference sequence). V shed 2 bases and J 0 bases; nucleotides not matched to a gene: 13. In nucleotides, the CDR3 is TGCAGTGCTAGACGACGCCTAGCGGGAGAGATGGTAGCCAAAAACATTCAGTACTTC. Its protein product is CSARRRLAGEMVAKNIQYF.